This T cell receptor (beta chain) was sequenced in a study of T cell responses to AZD1222 COVID-19 vaccine. Study-level results: Just five to seven people given AZD1222 tested seropositive at baseline. In a largely white British group with more females than males, clonal diversity was possibly underestimated.

The germline V gene has CDR1 SNHLY and CDR2 FYNNEI. CDR3 length equals 14 residues. V lost 5 bases to trimming and J lost 4 bases, with 14 bases between them. With regard to this clone: Its specificity is unknown.

TCRdb keeps only in-frame clones here, not all; method: immunoSEQ multiplex PCR. In the table there are some 150,000 clones, 65% to 90% of which are singletons. Sequences were derived from peripheral blood, sampled 28 days after the second dose of the MenACWY control vaccine. The source of this sequence is an adult who received the MenACWY meningococcal vaccine as a control. The rearrangement links TRBV2 to TRBJ1-1, with D uncertain. The CDR3 coding sequence is TGTGCCAGCAGTTCGAAGCAGGACTTCACTGAAGCTTTCTTT. Translation gives CASSSKQDFTEAFF.